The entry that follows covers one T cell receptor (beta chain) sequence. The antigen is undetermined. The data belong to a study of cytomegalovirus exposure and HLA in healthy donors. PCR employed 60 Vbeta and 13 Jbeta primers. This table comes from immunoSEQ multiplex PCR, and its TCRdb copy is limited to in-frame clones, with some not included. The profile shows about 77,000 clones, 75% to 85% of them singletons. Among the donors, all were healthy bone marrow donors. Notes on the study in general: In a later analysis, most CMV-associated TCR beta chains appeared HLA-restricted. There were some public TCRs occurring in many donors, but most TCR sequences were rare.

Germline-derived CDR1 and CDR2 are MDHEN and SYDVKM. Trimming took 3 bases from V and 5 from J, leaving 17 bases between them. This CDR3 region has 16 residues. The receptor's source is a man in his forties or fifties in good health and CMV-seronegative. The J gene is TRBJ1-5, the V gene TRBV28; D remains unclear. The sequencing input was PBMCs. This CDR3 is CASSLVSGNRDQPQHF. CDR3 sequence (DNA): TGTGCCAGCAGTTTGGTATCGGGGAATCGAGATCAGCCCCAGCATTTT.